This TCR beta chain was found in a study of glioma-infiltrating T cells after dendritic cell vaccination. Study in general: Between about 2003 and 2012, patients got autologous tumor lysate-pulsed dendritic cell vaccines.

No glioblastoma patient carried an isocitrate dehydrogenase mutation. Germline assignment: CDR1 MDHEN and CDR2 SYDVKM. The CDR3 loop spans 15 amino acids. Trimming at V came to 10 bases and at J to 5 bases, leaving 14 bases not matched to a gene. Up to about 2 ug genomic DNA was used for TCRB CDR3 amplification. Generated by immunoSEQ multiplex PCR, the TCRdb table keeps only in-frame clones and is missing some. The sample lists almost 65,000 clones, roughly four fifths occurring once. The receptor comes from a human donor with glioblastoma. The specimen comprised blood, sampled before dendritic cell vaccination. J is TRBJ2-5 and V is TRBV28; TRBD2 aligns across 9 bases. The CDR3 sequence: CATTGASGARETQYF. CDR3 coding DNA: TGTGCCACCACGGGGGCTAGCGGGGCTAGGGAGACCCAGTACTTC. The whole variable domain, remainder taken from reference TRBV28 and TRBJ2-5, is DVKVTQSSRYLVKRTGEKVFLECVQDMDHENMFWYRQDPGLGLRLIYFSYDVKMKEKGDIPEGYSVSREKKERFSLILESASTNQTSMYLCATTGASGARETQYFGPGTRLLVL.